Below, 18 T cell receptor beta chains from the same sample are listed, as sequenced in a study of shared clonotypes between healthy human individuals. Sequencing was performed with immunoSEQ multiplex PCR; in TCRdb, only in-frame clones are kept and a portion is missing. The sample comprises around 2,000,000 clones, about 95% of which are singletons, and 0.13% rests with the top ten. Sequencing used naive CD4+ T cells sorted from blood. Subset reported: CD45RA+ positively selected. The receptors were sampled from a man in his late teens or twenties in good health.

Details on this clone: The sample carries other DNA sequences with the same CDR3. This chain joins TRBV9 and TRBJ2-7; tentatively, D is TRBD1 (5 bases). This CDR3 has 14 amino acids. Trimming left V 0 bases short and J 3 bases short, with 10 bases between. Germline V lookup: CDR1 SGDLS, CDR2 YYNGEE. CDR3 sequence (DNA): TGTGCCAGCAGCGTAGGGGGCGACAGCTACGAGCAGTACTTC. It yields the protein CASSVGGDSYEQYF. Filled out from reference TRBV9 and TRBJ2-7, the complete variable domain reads DSGVTQTPKHLITATGQRVTLRCSPRSGDLSVYWYQQSLDQGLQFLIQYYNGEERAKGNILERFSAQQFPDLHSELNLSSLELGDSALYFCASSVGGDSYEQYFGPGTRLTVT.

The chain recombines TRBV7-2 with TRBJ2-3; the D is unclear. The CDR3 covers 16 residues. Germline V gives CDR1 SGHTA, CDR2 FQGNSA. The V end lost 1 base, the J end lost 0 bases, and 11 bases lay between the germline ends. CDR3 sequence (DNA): TGTGCCAGCAGCTTAGATCCCCTCTCTAGCACAGATACGCAGTATTTT. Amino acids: CASSLDPLSSTDTQYF.

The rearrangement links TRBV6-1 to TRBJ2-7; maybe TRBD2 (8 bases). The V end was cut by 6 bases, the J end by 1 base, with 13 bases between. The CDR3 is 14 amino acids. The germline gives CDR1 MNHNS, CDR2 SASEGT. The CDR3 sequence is CASSREGQSYEQYF. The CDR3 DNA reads TGTGCCAGCAGCCGGGAGGGACAGTCCTACGAGCAGTACTTC.

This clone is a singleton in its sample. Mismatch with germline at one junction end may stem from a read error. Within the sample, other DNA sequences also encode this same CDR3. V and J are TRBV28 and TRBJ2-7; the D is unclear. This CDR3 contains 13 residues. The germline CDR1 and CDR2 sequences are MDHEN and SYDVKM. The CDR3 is CASSLPGSYEQYF. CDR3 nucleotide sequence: TGTGCCAGCAGTTTACCAGGATCCTATGAGCAGTACTTC.

The CDR3, as DNA: TGTGCCAGCAGGGGGGGACATTGGGCAGATACGCAGTATTTT. Amino acids: CASRGGHWADTQYF. The genes are TRBV28 and TRBJ2-3; TRBD1 or TRBD2 may be the D gene (6 bases each). This CDR3 spans 14 amino acids. Germline V lookup: CDR1 MDHEN, CDR2 SYDVKM. Between the trimmed V and J ends, which lost 6 bases and 4 bases, there was a span of 14 bases.

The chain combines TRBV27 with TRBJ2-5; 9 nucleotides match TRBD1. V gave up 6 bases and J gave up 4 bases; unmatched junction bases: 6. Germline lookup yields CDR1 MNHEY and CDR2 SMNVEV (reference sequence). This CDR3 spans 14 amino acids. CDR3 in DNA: TGTGCCAGCAGGAAACTGGGACAGGGAGAGACCCAGTACTTC. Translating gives CASRKLGQGETQYF.

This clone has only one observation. CDR3 sequence: CASAITGGPNEQYF. In DNA, the CDR3 is TGTGCCAGCGCTATAACAGGGGGCCCCAACGAGCAGTACTTC. The gene calls are TRBV2 and TRBJ2-7, with 9 bases matching TRBD1. Germline values: CDR1 SNHLY, CDR2 FYNNEI. V lost 8 bases and J lost 5; bases outside the gene matches: 10. The CDR3 is 14 residues long.

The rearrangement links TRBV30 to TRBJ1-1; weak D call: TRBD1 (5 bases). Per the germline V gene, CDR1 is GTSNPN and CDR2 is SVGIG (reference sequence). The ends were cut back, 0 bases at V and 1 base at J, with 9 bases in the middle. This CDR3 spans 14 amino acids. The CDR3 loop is CAWSVGRTNTEAFF. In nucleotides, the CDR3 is TGTGCCTGGAGTGTGGGACGGACGAACACTGAAGCTTTCTTT. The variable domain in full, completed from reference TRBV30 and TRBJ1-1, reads SQTIHQWPATLVQPVGSPLSLECTVEGTSNPNLYWYRQAAGRGLQLLFYSVGIGQISSEVPQNLSASRPQDRQFILSSKKLLLSDSGFYLCAWSVGRTNTEAFFGQGTRLTVV.

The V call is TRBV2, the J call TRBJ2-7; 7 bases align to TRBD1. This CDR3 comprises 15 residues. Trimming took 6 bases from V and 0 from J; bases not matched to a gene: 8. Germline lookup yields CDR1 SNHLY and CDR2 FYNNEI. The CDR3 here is CASSPLGQSSYEQYF. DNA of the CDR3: TGTGCCAGCAGCCCCTTGGGACAGAGCTCCTACGAGCAGTACTTC.

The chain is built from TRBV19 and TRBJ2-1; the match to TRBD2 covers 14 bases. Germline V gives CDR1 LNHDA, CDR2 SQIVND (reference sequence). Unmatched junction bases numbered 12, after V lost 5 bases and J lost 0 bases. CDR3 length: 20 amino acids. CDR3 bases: TGTGCCAGTAGTCACAGGACTAGCGGGAGGACCCGAAGCTCCTACAATGAGCAGTTCTTC. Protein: CASSHRTSGRTRSSYNEQFF.

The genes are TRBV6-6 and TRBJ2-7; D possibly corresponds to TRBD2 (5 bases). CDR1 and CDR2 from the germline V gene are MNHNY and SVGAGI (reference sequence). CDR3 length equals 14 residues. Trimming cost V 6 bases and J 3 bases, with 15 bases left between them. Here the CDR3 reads CASRIPAAGYEQYF. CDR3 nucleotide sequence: TGTGCCAGCAGAATTCCAGCGGCGGGCTACGAGCAGTACTTC.

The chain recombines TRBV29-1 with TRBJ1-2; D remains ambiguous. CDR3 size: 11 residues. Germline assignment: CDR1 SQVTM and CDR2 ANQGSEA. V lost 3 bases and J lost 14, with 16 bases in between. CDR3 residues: CSVDPGRGLTF. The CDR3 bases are TGCAGCGTTGACCCAGGACGCGGCTTAACCTTC.

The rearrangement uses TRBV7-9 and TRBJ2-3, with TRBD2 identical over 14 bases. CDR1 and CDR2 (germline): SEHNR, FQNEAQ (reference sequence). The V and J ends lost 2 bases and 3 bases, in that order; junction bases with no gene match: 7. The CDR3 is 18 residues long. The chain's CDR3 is CASSLTSTSGRATDTQYF. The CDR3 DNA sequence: TGTGCCAGCAGCTTAACCTCGACTAGCGGGAGGGCAACAGATACGCAGTATTTT.

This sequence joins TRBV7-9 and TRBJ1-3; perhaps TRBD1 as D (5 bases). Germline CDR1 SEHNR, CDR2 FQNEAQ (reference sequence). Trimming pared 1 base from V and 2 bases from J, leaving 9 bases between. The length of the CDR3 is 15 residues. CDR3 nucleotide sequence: TGTGCCAGCAGCTTAGATGCCAGGGCTGGAAACACCATATATTTT. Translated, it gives CASSLDARAGNTIYF.

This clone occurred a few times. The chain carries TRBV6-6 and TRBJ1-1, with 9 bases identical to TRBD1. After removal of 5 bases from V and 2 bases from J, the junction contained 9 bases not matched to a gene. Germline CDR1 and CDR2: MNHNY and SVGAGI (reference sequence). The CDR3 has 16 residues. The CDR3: CASSHGQGRENTEAFF. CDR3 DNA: TGTGCCAGCAGTCACGGACAGGGGAGGGAAAACACTGAAGCTTTCTTT.

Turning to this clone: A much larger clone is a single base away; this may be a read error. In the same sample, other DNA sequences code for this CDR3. The CDR3 nucleotides are TGCAGCGTTGGCCCTAACGTGAACACTGAAGCTTTTTTT. It is translated as CSVGPNVNTEAFF. The chain couples TRBV29-1 to TRBJ1-1; D gene ambiguous. CDR3 size: 13 residues. In germline, CDR1 is SQVTM, CDR2 ANQGSEA.

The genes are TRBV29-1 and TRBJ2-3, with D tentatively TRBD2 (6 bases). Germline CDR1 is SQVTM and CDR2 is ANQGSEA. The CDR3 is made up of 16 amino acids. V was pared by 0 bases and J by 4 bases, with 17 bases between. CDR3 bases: TGCAGCGTTGAAGATTGGTCAGGGCCGGGGGCAGATACGCAGTATTTT. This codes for CSVEDWSGPGADTQYF.

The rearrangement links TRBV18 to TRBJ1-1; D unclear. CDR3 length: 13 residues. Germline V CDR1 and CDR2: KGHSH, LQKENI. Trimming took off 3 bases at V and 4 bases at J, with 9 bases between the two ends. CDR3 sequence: CASSPLSTTEAFF. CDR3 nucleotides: TGTGCCAGCTCACCCCTTTCGACCACTGAAGCTTTCTTT.